This paragraph reports one T cell receptor (beta chain). The germline V gene encodes CDR1 SNHLY and CDR2 FYNNEI. The CDR3 contains 17 residues. Losses at the gene ends were 5 bases for V and 4 bases for J; bases not matched to a gene: 12. The RNA, about 0.45 to 1 ug, was put through reverse transcription using random hexamers. Multiplex PCR with immunoSEQ amplified the TCR beta CDR3 across 54 Vbeta and 13 Jbeta. Each CDR3 protein is one row after TCRdb ran MiXCR on the immunoSEQ multiplex PCR reads. The table has about 100,000 distinct CDR3 sequences, 90% to 95% seen once. The source of the sample is a study of CD8 T cells in Susac syndrome.

The chain combines TRBV2 with TRBJ2-1; 9 nucleotides line up with TRBD2. The TCR was taken from a human donor in good health. Sequencing input: CD8+ T cells from PBMCs. The CDR3 spells CASSRTPSGALYNEQFF. In nucleotides, the CDR3 is TGTGCCAGCAGTCGCACGCCTAGCGGGGCTCTATACAATGAGCAGTTCTTC.